This T cell receptor (beta chain) was found in a study of identical twins. Study findings and constraints: Model-predicted out-of-frame TCR alpha sharing fell below observed values in monozygotic twins. The study drew conclusions from cross-sectional statistical analysis, not from following the same donors.

TCRdb used MiXCR to reprocess the 5' RACE reads, holding one entry per CDR3 protein. The sample lists 500,000 to 700,000 distinct CDR3 sequences; under 8.5% were seen once. This clonotype was detected ten times or more. Its antigen is not identified. Germline lookup yields CDR1 MDHEN and CDR2 SYDVKM. Trimming left V 3 bases short and J 2 bases short, with 11 bases between. The CDR3 spans 14 residues. This sample also appeared in a second study, on yellow fever vaccine responses in identical twins.

The sequence derives from a woman between 18 and 29 years old in good health. Sequenced sample: PBMCs. The V call is TRBV28, the J call TRBJ2-7; D unresolved. Here the CDR3 reads CASSFAGNPYEQYF. CDR3 bases: TGTGCCAGCAGTTTCGCTGGGAATCCCTACGAGCAGTACTTC.